The clone carrying this T cell receptor beta chain was recorded a few times. Its cognate antigen is unknown. This sample was taken from a study of long-term antiretroviral therapy in people with HIV. About the study: The immediate-ART recommendation dates to 2015, and the earliest samples predate it by about a decade.

This CDR3 is built from 14 residues. V was cut by 3 bases and J by 7 bases, with 13 bases left in between. The germline gives CDR1 GTSNPN, CDR2 SVGIG (reference sequence). Overall study results and limits: Researchers lacked any data on ART adherence, viral resistance or therapy changes. Relative to control repertoires, HIV repertoires exhibited narrower CDR3 length ranges.

It was version v3.0 of the immunoSEQ assay that was run at survey level. The data were produced by immunoSEQ multiplex PCR, yet TCRdb's version contains in-frame clones alone and is incomplete. The sample carries 20,000 to 25,000 clones, just over 85% recorded once. The chain joins TRBV30 to TRBJ1-6; a weak D match, TRBD1 (6 bases). The TCR was taken from a man between 50 and 59 years old with HIV. The sequences come from unsorted PBMCs, collected 1.2 years after starting antiretroviral therapy. CDR3 protein: CAWSRTVGNSPLHF. The CDR3 coding sequence is TGTGCCTGGAGCCGGACAGTGGGGAATTCACCCCTCCACTTT.